A selection of T cell receptor beta chains follows, all from one sample in a study of cytomegalovirus exposure and HLA in healthy donors. Generated by immunoSEQ multiplex PCR, the TCRdb table keeps only in-frame clones and is missing some. The sample shows around 140,000 clones, 75% to 80% of them seen only once. Material for sequencing was PBMCs. These receptors were taken from a woman aged 55-70 years in good health and CMV-seronegative. The conserved cysteine and the conserved F or W are not part of the CDR3 here. Fields, in order: V gene, J gene, D gene, CDR3 protein. D genes are given only for firm matches.

V gene: TRBV11-2; J gene: TRBJ1-2; D gene: TRBD1; CDR3 protein: ASSPGQAIYGYT
V gene: TRBV10-1; J gene: TRBJ2-5; D gene: -; CDR3 protein: ASSSSGQETQY
V gene: TRBV4-1; J gene: TRBJ2-1; D gene: -; CDR3 protein: ASSQPRAGFRVNEQF
V gene: TRBV9; J gene: TRBJ2-1; D gene: TRBD2; CDR3 protein: ASSVVGRAGFYNEQF
V gene: TRBV30; J gene: TRBJ1-2; D gene: -; CDR3 protein: ACPELPGFYGYT
V gene: TRBV2; J gene: TRBJ2-7; D gene: TRBD1; CDR3 protein: ASSAFGRTGAYEQY
V gene: TRBV27; J gene: TRBJ1-2; D gene: TRBD1; CDR3 protein: ASSETGLGYT
V gene: TRBV28; J gene: TRBJ2-7; D gene: -; CDR3 protein: ASIRLGSYEQY
V gene: TRBV28; J gene: TRBJ2-7; D gene: TRBD2; CDR3 protein: ASSGTSGVAYEQY
V gene: TRBV6-1; J gene: TRBJ1-4; D gene: -; CDR3 protein: ASSGQIATTNEKLF
V gene: TRBV15; J gene: TRBJ2-1; D gene: -; CDR3 protein: ATSRRDPIRGLDNEQF
V gene: TRBV27; J gene: TRBJ2-3; D gene: -; CDR3 protein: ASSLGTSFTDTQY
V gene: TRBV29-1; J gene: TRBJ1-1; D gene: TRBD1; CDR3 protein: SVVSLRGDTEAF
V gene: TRBV19; J gene: TRBJ1-2; D gene: -; CDR3 protein: ASRRGTVDPYGYT
V gene: TRBV28; J gene: TRBJ2-7; D gene: TRBD2; CDR3 protein: ASSGRGGVSYEQY
V gene: TRBV30; J gene: TRBJ1-4; D gene: -; CDR3 protein: AWSYPRREKLF
V gene: TRBV9; J gene: TRBJ1-4; D gene: -; CDR3 protein: ASSVEGGEDEKLF
V gene: TRBV2; J gene: TRBJ2-5; D gene: -; CDR3 protein: ARDRVRRETQY
V gene: TRBV6-1; J gene: TRBJ1-5; D gene: -; CDR3 protein: ASSTLSRGNQPQH
V gene: TRBV9; J gene: TRBJ2-5; D gene: TRBD2; CDR3 protein: ASSVSRLAGVGETQY
V gene: TRBV5-1; J gene: TRBJ2-3; D gene: TRBD2; CDR3 protein: ASSETSGSWADTQY
V gene: TRBV7-8; J gene: TRBJ2-7; D gene: -; CDR3 protein: ASSPNSDWHNYEQY
V gene: TRBV2; J gene: TRBJ1-3; D gene: -; CDR3 protein: ASIRDTLSGNTIY
V gene: TRBV7-9; J gene: TRBJ1-5; D gene: TRBD1; CDR3 protein: SSSLTGAPQH
V gene: TRBV11-1; J gene: TRBJ2-7; D gene: -; CDR3 protein: ASSLSLEGYEQY
V gene: TRBV7-9; J gene: TRBJ1-1; D gene: TRBD1; CDR3 protein: ASSFRQGGTEAF
V gene: TRBV28; J gene: TRBJ2-7; D gene: TRBD1; CDR3 protein: ASSPGTGGVFYEQY
V gene: TRBV7-2; J gene: TRBJ2-2; D gene: TRBD1; CDR3 protein: ASSFHRGTGELF
V gene: TRBV5-1; J gene: TRBJ2-1; D gene: TRBD2; CDR3 protein: ASSLERGALYNEQF
V gene: TRBV2; J gene: TRBJ1-1; D gene: -; CDR3 protein: ASSRRGQSNTEAF
V gene: TRBV5-1; J gene: TRBJ1-5; D gene: TRBD1; CDR3 protein: ASSPDRGTQPQH
V gene: TRBV4-1; J gene: TRBJ2-1; D gene: TRBD1; CDR3 protein: ASSLTRQGGVYNEQF
V gene: TRBV10-3; J gene: TRBJ1-5; D gene: TRBD1; CDR3 protein: AISPGTAYSNQPQH
V gene: TRBV2; J gene: TRBJ2-6; D gene: TRBD1; CDR3 protein: ASETGDSASGANVLT
V gene: TRBV20-1; J gene: TRBJ2-7; D gene: -; CDR3 protein: SARRDGQY
V gene: TRBV27; J gene: TRBJ1-2; D gene: TRBD1; CDR3 protein: ASSLGQEGYGYT
V gene: TRBV6-5; J gene: TRBJ1-3; D gene: TRBD1; CDR3 protein: ASRRDRYSGNTIY
V gene: TRBV7-8; J gene: TRBJ1-2; D gene: -; CDR3 protein: ASSPVGDGYT
V gene: TRBV19; J gene: TRBJ2-2; D gene: -; CDR3 protein: ASSRGGDVNTGELF
V gene: TRBV19; J gene: TRBJ2-7; D gene: TRBD1; CDR3 protein: ASSTRQGYEQY
V gene: TRBV11-2; J gene: TRBJ1-3; D gene: TRBD1; CDR3 protein: ASSLTGTAGNTIY
V gene: TRBV18; J gene: TRBJ2-5; D gene: TRBD1; CDR3 protein: ASSPRQGYQETQY
V gene: TRBV28; J gene: TRBJ2-7; D gene: TRBD1; CDR3 protein: ASSFGPGTGAGEQY
V gene: TRBV5-6; J gene: TRBJ2-5; D gene: TRBD2; CDR3 protein: ASSFRSGGAGETQY
V gene: TRBV21-1; J gene: TRBJ2-7; D gene: -; CDR3 protein: ASRLVSGGAPYEQY
V gene: TRBV30; J gene: TRBJ1-2; D gene: TRBD1; CDR3 protein: AWSLDRGSGGYT
V gene: TRBV6-6; J gene: TRBJ1-3; D gene: -; CDR3 protein: ASRPGVSGNTIY
V gene: TRBV4-1; J gene: TRBJ1-3; D gene: -; CDR3 protein: ASSQEPPGWTGNTIY
V gene: TRBV28; J gene: TRBJ1-2; D gene: -; CDR3 protein: ASSLTLGLYGYT
V gene: TRBV29-1; J gene: TRBJ2-7; D gene: -; CDR3 protein: SVETGRTQY